The TCR beta chain described here comes from a study of human T cells and chemical hapten exposure. Study-wide context: DPC at 2% was the sensitizing agent, placed on around 2 cm by around 2 cm of upper inner arm skin. The upper back received 0.01% DPC by patch testing, with results read at 6 days. Study-level points and caveats: Against controls, expanded TCRs gave rise to significantly more large CDR3 similarity clusters. The study found that DPC sensitization did not change TCRs above 1 in 1000 frequency.

Germline V CDR1 and CDR2: MDHEN, SYDVKM. V shed 5 bases and J 2 bases; nucleotides not matched to a gene: 14. The CDR3 is made up of 18 amino acids. Each CDR3 protein gets one entry after TCRdb re-called the RACE reads with MiXCR. The sample has some 120,000 distinct CDR3 sequences, 9.5% to 13% seen once. This clonotype was seen a handful of times. Its specificity is not known. The time point was: patch test 1, 2 weeks after DPC sensitization. The treatment was: therapeutic diphenylcyclopropenone sensitization with weekly scalp DPC. This chain joins TRBV28 and TRBJ2-3, with TRBD2 identical over 9 bases. The source is a woman in her 50s with alopecia areata. Some clones in this sample may be carry-over from other donors' samples. Here the sequenced sample was whole blood, taken in connection with sensitization to the hapten diphenylcyclopropenone (DPC). DNA of the CDR3: TGTGCCAGCAGTCCCTCCCGCGGGAGCGGGGGGATCACAGATACGCAGTATTTT. Translated: CASSPSRGSGGITDTQYF.